Shown below are 31 T cell receptor beta chains from a single sample sequenced in a study of blood T cell repertoires in COVID-19. Libraries were prepared by immunoSEQ multiplex PCR; TCRdb keeps only in-frame clonotypes and omits some of them. The table records about 200,000 clones, 89% of them present only once. The specimen was peripheral blood. The receptor set was obtained from a middle-aged woman with acute or convalescent COVID-19.

The genes are TRBV19 and TRBJ2-3, with D unresolved. The V end was cut by 3 bases, the J end by 1 base, with 8 bases between. In germline, CDR1 is LNHDA, CDR2 SQIVND (reference sequence). This CDR3 contains 14 residues. This chain's CDR3 is CASSIPPGTDTQYF. In DNA, the CDR3 is TGTGCCAGTAGTATCCCCCCGGGCACAGATACGCAGTATTTT. The variable domain in full, with the rest retrieved from reference TRBV19 and TRBJ2-3, is DGGITQSPKYLFRKEGQNVTLSCEQNLNHDAMYWYRQDPGQGLRLIYYSQIVNDFQKGDIAEGYSVSREKKESFPLTVTSAQKNPTAFYLCASSIPPGTDTQYFGPGTRLTVL.

CDR3 residues: CASSQGTGGGGSNTGELFF. CDR3 coding DNA: TGTGCCAGCAGCCAAGGCACAGGGGGAGGGGGTTCGAACACCGGGGAGCTGTTTTTT. V and J are TRBV4-2 and TRBJ2-2; TRBD1 might be the D (8 bases). V shed 1 base and J shed 0 bases, with 18 bases lying between them. The V gene's germline CDR1 is LGHNA and CDR2 YNFKEQ. The CDR3 spans 19 residues.

V usage is TRBV18 and J usage is TRBJ2-3; 9 bases align to TRBD2. The germline gives CDR1 KGHSH, CDR2 LQKENI. The ends lost 5 bases at V and 5 bases at J; junction bases unmatched: 8. The length of the CDR3 is 15 residues. CDR3 amino acids: CASSAGLAVVDTQYF. Here the CDR3 DNA reads TGTGCCAGCTCAGCGGGACTAGCAGTCGTAGATACGCAGTATTTT. Full variable domain (missing parts from reference TRBV18 and TRBJ2-3): NAGVMQNPRHLVRRRGQEARLRCSPMKGHSHVYWYRQLPEEGLKFMVYLQKENIIDESGMPKERFSAEFPKEGPSILRIQQVVRGDSAAYFCASSAGLAVVDTQYFGPGTRLTVL.

This chain uses TRBV7-9 with TRBJ2-1, with no clear D. The CDR3 sequence is 13 residues long. Germline V lookup: CDR1 SEHNR, CDR2 FQNEAQ (reference sequence). V was pared by 4 bases and J by 4 bases, with 8 bases between. CDR3 sequence reads: CASSSMTYNEQFF. The DNA of the CDR3 is TGTGCCAGCAGCTCGATGACTTACAATGAGCAGTTCTTC.

V is TRBV6-5 and J is TRBJ2-2; unclear D gene. Germline assignment: CDR1 MNHEY and CDR2 SVGAGI. V lost 7 bases to trimming and J lost 4 bases, with 13 bases between them. The CDR3 loop spans 14 amino acids. The CDR3 sequence is CASIPERGTGELFF. In nucleotides, the CDR3 is TGTGCCAGCATCCCAGAGCGCGGCACCGGGGAGCTGTTTTTT.

The table lists this clone with a count of one. J is TRBJ1-3 and V is TRBV19, with D uncertain. This CDR3 comprises 14 residues. V was trimmed by 6 bases and J by 0 bases, leaving 9 bases between them. The germline CDR1 and CDR2 sequences are LNHDA and SQIVND (reference sequence). CDR3 region: CASRNGNSGNTIYF. Here the CDR3 DNA reads TGTGCCAGTAGGAACGGGAACTCTGGAAACACCATATATTTT.

The chain has TRBV19 and TRBJ1-1; TRBD1 aligns across 8 bases. CDR1 is LNHDA, CDR2 SQIVND, per germline (reference sequence). The CDR3 covers 14 residues. V shed 4 bases and J 7 bases; nucleotides not matched to a gene: 8. CDR3 nucleotides: TGTGCCAGTAGTACCTCCGGGACAGGTATTGAAGCTTTCTTT. As protein: CASSTSGTGIEAFF.

The J gene is TRBJ2-1, the V gene TRBV5-4, with D possibly being TRBD1 (6 bases). Germline lookup yields CDR1 SGHNT and CDR2 YYREEE (reference sequence). V was pared by 4 bases and J by 2 bases, with 13 bases between. CDR3 length: 15 residues. The CDR3 sequence is CASSTGRSTYNEQFF. CDR3 DNA: TGTGCCAGCAGCACAGGGCGTAGTACCTACAATGAGCAGTTCTTC.

The chain couples TRBV19 to TRBJ2-1; 13 bases line up with TRBD2. This CDR3 has 16 amino acids. Looked up from germline, CDR1 is LNHDA and CDR2 is SQIVND (reference sequence). J was trimmed by 4 bases and V by 5 bases; bases with no gene match: 5. The CDR3, as DNA: TGTGCCAGTAGTCCACCGGGACTAGCGGGGTACAATGAGCAGTTCTTC. Amino acid sequence: CASSPPGLAGYNEQFF. The full variable domain, with the rest looked up from reference TRBV19 and TRBJ2-1, is DGGITQSPKYLFRKEGQNVTLSCEQNLNHDAMYWYRQDPGQGLRLIYYSQIVNDFQKGDIAEGYSVSREKKESFPLTVTSAQKNPTAFYLCASSPPGLAGYNEQFFGPGTRLTVL.

The chain couples TRBV6-5 to TRBJ1-2; the D is unclear. The length of the CDR3 is 12 residues. Germline values: CDR1 MNHEY, CDR2 SVGAGI. Trimming removed 6 bases at V and 8 bases at J, with 13 bases between. Here the CDR3 DNA reads TGTGCCAGCAGGTCACGCGAAGAGGGCTACACCTTC. It is translated as CASRSREEGYTF.

This clone was recorded at least ten times. The gene calls are TRBV5-4 and TRBJ1-1, with D tentatively TRBD1 (6 bases). The V gene lost 4 bases and the J gene lost 3 bases, with 13 bases spanning the gap. CDR3 length: 14 amino acids. Germline V gives CDR1 SGHNT, CDR2 YYREEE (reference sequence). CDR3 bases: TGTGCCAGCAGCCCCAACCCAGGGGACACTGAAGCTTTCTTT. Its protein is CASSPNPGDTEAFF.

The chain combines TRBV3-1 (or the pseudogene TRBV3-2) with TRBJ2-2; 9 bases map to TRBD1. Trimming took 5 bases from V and 3 from J; bases not matched to a gene: 1. Germline V gene sequence: CDR1 LGHDT, CDR2 YNNKEL (reference sequence). This CDR3 has 14 residues. CDR3 bases: TGTGCCAGCAGCTGGACAGGGGACACCGGGGAGCTGTTTTTT. Protein product: CASSWTGDTGELFF.

The chain recombines TRBV11-2 with TRBJ1-3; 8 bases align to TRBD1. With V trimmed by 4 bases and J by 8 bases, 4 bases remained unmatched. From germline, CDR1 is SGHAT and CDR2 FQNNGV. CDR3 size: 13 residues. The CDR3 region has the DNA TGTGCCAGCAGCTACGGACAGGGATACACCATATATTTT. Its translation is CASSYGQGYTIYF.

The chain couples TRBV6-5 to TRBJ1-2, with TRBD1 matching over 9 bases. The germline CDR1 and CDR2 sequences are MNHEY and SVGAGI. The CDR3 is made up of 15 amino acids. The junction had 12 bases not matched to a gene; V was cut back by 9 bases and J by 4 bases. This CDR3 reads CASSPGGQGFYGYTF. The CDR3 bases are TGTGCCAGTTCGCCCGGGGGACAGGGTTTCTATGGCTACACCTTC.

The chain joins TRBV30 to TRBJ1-6; 11 bases align to TRBD1. V lost 1 base and J lost 8; bases outside the gene matches: 4. Germline CDR1 and CDR2: GTSNPN and SVGIG (reference sequence). The CDR3 extends over 15 amino acids. The CDR3 region is CAWSGTGGVDSPLHF. In DNA, the CDR3 is TGTGCCTGGAGTGGGACAGGGGGCGTAGATTCACCCCTCCACTTT.

The CDR3 is CASSLFSGTGETTGELFF. The CDR3 nucleotides read TGTGCCAGCTCACTGTTCTCCGGGACAGGGGAGACCACCGGGGAGCTGTTTTTT. The chain carries TRBV18 and TRBJ2-2, with 10 bases that match TRBD1. Germline CDR1 reads KGHSH; CDR2 reads LQKENI. The CDR3 sequence is 18 residues long. The V segment lost 4 bases and the J segment 4 bases; nucleotides outside the gene matches: 12.

The chain has TRBV4-2 and TRBJ1-2; 8 bases are shared with TRBD1. Germline trimming cut 0 bases from V and 5 bases from J; bases unmatched to any gene: 5. This CDR3 contains 15 residues. CDR1 is LGHNA, CDR2 YNFKEQ, per germline. The CDR3: CASSQDGQGTYGYTF. The CDR3 region has the DNA TGTGCCAGCAGCCAAGATGGACAGGGAACTTATGGCTACACCTTC.

The chain recombines TRBV10-3 with TRBJ2-1; 7 nucleotides align to TRBD2. This CDR3 contains 15 residues. The trim removed 5 bases at V and 3 bases at J, leaving 7 bases unmatched. The germline CDR1 and CDR2 sequences are ENHRY and SYGVKD. The CDR3 nucleotides read TGTGCCATCAGTTCACCTACGGGGGGCTACAATGAGCAGTTCTTC. Protein sequence: CAISSPTGGYNEQFF.

J is TRBJ2-4 and V is TRBV11-3; unclear D gene. Germline values: CDR1 SGHNT, CDR2 YENEEA. The V gene lost 2 bases and the J gene lost 2 bases, with 16 bases spanning the gap. The CDR3 spans 17 residues. The chain's CDR3 is CASSLIWAGQPKNIQYF. The CDR3 DNA follows: TGTGCCAGCAGCTTAATCTGGGCAGGCCAGCCCAAAAACATTCAGTACTTC. Together with reference TRBV11-3 and TRBJ2-4, the CDR3 gives the full variable domain: EAGVVQSPRYKIIEKKQPVAFWCNPISGHNTLYWYLQNLGQGPELLIRYENEEAVDDSQLPKDRFSAERLKGVDSTLKIQPAELGDSAVYLCASSLIWAGQPKNIQYFGAGTRLSVL.

The genes are TRBV5-1 and TRBJ1-1; weak D call: TRBD1 (5 bases). V lost 4 bases and J 6 bases, leaving 22 bases between the germline ends. Germline lookup yields CDR1 SGHRS and CDR2 YFSETQ. This CDR3 region has 16 residues. CDR3 in DNA: TGCGCCAGCAGCCCGGACGGGGGAACGAAAAGCGCTGAAGCTTTCTTT. It translates to CASSPDGGTKSAEAFF.

The CDR3 region has the DNA TGTGCCAGCAGTGAAGGGCGGCAGGGGCGTTATCGGAACACTGAAGCTTTCTTT. Residues: CASSEGRQGRYRNTEAFF. This sequence joins TRBV2 and TRBJ1-1; possibly TRBD1 for D (6 bases). The germline CDR1 and CDR2 sequences are SNHLY and FYNNEI. The CDR3 is 18 residues long. V lost 1 base to trimming and J lost 1 base, with 19 bases between them.

This clone was detected a few times. This chain joins TRBV4-1 and TRBJ1-1; D uncertain. Germline V gene sequence: CDR1 MGHRA, CDR2 YSYEKL. CDR3 size: 15 residues. With 4 bases removed from V and 2 bases from J, the gap between germline ends came to 14 bases. Here the CDR3 reads CASSLNRASNTEAFF. The CDR3 bases are TGCGCCAGCAGCCTAAACAGAGCCAGCAACACTGAAGCTTTCTTT.

This chain links TRBV24-1 with TRBJ1-5; 11 nucleotides agree with TRBD1. This CDR3 has 17 amino acids. J lost 1 base, V lost 4 bases, and 5 bases had no gene match. Germline V gene sequence: CDR1 KGHDR, CDR2 SFDVKD. The DNA for the CDR3 is TGTGCCACCAGTGACTCGGGACAGGGGGGGAGCAATCAGCCCCAGCATTTT. This codes for CATSDSGQGGSNQPQHF.

This clone came up once. The rearrangement uses TRBV5-1 and TRBJ1-1; 8 bases line up with TRBD1. Germline V gene data show CDR1 as SGHRS and CDR2 as YFSETQ. The length of the CDR3 is 15 residues. J lost 4 bases, V lost 0 bases, and 5 bases had no gene match. The CDR3 loop is CASSLGQGWFTEAFF. CDR3 bases: TGCGCCAGCAGCTTGGGACAGGGGTGGTTCACTGAAGCTTTCTTT.

The CDR3 sequence: CASSMDRVTEAFF. CDR3 coding DNA: TGTGCCAGCAGCATGGACAGGGTAACTGAAGCTTTCTTT. The chain recombines TRBV2 with TRBJ1-1; 8 bases are shared with TRBD1. V gave up 6 bases and J gave up 5 bases; unmatched junction bases: 5. This CDR3 is 13 amino acids long. Germline CDR1 reads SNHLY; CDR2 reads FYNNEI.

The genes are TRBV19 and TRBJ1-6; 8 bases fit TRBD1. The germline CDR1 and CDR2 sequences are LNHDA and SQIVND (reference sequence). CDR3 length: 14 amino acids. Trimming took 9 bases from V and 4 from J; bases not matched to a gene: 5. This CDR3 reads CASVDRGYNSPLHF. The DNA of the CDR3 is TGTGCCAGCGTAGACAGGGGATATAATTCACCCCTCCACTTT.

This sequence joins TRBV12-3 or TRBV12-4 and TRBJ1-2; perhaps TRBD1 as D (5 bases). The ends were cut back, 2 bases at V and 7 bases at J, with 11 bases in the middle. This CDR3 region has 13 residues. As DNA, the CDR3 is TGTGCCAGCAGTTTATATCGAGACAGTGGCTACACCTTC. It yields the protein CASSLYRDSGYTF.

The chain uses TRBV29-1 and TRBJ2-3; D may be TRBD2 (6 bases). The CDR3 covers 15 residues. V was trimmed by 0 bases and J by 3 bases, leaving 13 bases between them. Per germline, CDR1 SQVTM and CDR2 ANQGSEA. For the CDR3, the DNA is TGCAGCGTTGAAGATCGCGGGAAACGGACAGATACGCAGTATTTT. Translation gives CSVEDRGKRTDTQYF.

This clone was recorded only once. The V and J genes are TRBV19 and TRBJ2-1; 10 bases match TRBD1. From germline, CDR1 is LNHDA and CDR2 SQIVND (reference sequence). With 6 bases clipped from V and 3 bases from J, the junction kept 8 bases outside the gene matches. The length of the CDR3 is 16 residues. This chain's CDR3 is CASSAGTGDRYNEQFF. For the CDR3, the DNA is TGTGCCAGTAGCGCTGGGACAGGGGACCGCTACAATGAGCAGTTCTTC.

The chain employs TRBV11-2 and TRBJ1-5; D call uncertain. Germline values: CDR1 SGHAT, CDR2 FQNNGV. This CDR3 region has 16 residues. V shed 0 bases and J shed 1 base, with 10 bases lying between them. CDR3 coding DNA: TGTGCCAGCAGCTTAGATGCCCCGGGGAGCAATCAGCCCCAGCATTTT. Encoded protein: CASSLDAPGSNQPQHF.

This clone was observed a single time. V is TRBV6-6 and J is TRBJ1-6, with D possibly matching TRBD1 (6 bases). V was pared by 7 bases and J by 6 bases, with 19 bases between. This CDR3 is built from 16 residues. Germline CDR1 reads MNHNY; CDR2 reads SVGAGI (reference sequence). The CDR3 is CASTIRGSRSNSPLHF. Here the CDR3 DNA reads TGTGCCAGCACAATAAGGGGGTCGCGGAGTAATTCACCCCTCCACTTT.